This T cell receptor (beta chain) appears in the sequencing data of a study of T cell repertoires in cytomegalovirus infection (dated by TCRdb to the late 2010s). As for the study more broadly: The HLA type of each donor mattered for the analysis, because public TCR beta signatures pointed to carriage of CMV infection along with the matching HLA type. General conclusions and limits of the study: Carriers of CMV infection plus the relevant HLA type were discriminated by the cumulative frequency of public TCR beta family members in the study cohort and in an independent roughly 400-donor cohort. The ex vivo response was dominated by HLA-C-restricted CMV-specific TCR beta clonotypes, which also provided the single most frequent clonotype in two of eight donors.

The CDR3 spans 16 residues, from the cysteine through the phenylalanine. CDR3 DNA is the only sequence kept; it has 48 bases, read in frame from the first base. CDR1 and CDR2 are drawn from the germline V gene: MNHNS, SASEGT. Unmatched junction bases come to 5, with V trimmed by 2 bases and J by 5 bases. Sequencing took place on an Illumina HiSeq 1500. TCRdb took the public reads, trimmed them with fastp at Q25, ran MiXCR for clone calling and kept in-frame beta chains. Each CDR3 protein gets just one entry, which takes the most common genes and DNA from the rows behind it. The sample table records more than 500,000 distinct CDR3 sequences; about 17% of these occur just once. More than 20% of the sample comes from the top ten. This clonotype was detected only a few times. What this receptor recognizes is not known. One base away there is no much larger clone; base qualities are not given.

The receptor was derived from a human donor in good health (CMV status not recorded). Some clones in this sample may be carry-over from other donors' samples. Source material: CD8+ T cells from PBMCs. The chain uses TRBV6-1 and TRBJ1-6; 8 nucleotides in the junction match TRBD1. The CDR3 is CASSEFGQGNNSPLHF. Read as DNA, the sequence is TGTGCCAGCAGTGAATTCGGACAGGGTAATAATTCACCCCTCCACTTT.